This TCR beta chain was observed in a study of blood T cell repertoires in COVID-19. The repertoire was sequenced with immunoSEQ multiplex PCR; TCRdb's copy has only in-frame clones and lacks some. The sample carries over 20,000 clones, over 55% recorded once. The V segment lost 2 bases and the J segment 6 bases; nucleotides outside the gene matches: 8. This CDR3 is 14 amino acids long. CDR1 is GTSNPN and CDR2 is SVGIG in the germline V gene (reference sequence). Material: peripheral blood. This clonotype originated in a woman of 80 years or more with acute or convalescent COVID-19. The chain couples TRBV30 to TRBJ2-7, with TRBD1 matching 9 bases. CDR3 nucleotides: TGTGCCTGGAGTCTTCCCGGGACAGGGTCCGAGCAGTACTTC. The encoded protein is CAWSLPGTGSEQYF.